This T cell receptor (beta chain) was sequenced for a study of T cells expressing NK-cell markers (dated by TCRdb to 2018 to 2021). As for the study more broadly: Three sorted T-cell subsets (CD3+CD56+NKG2C+, CD3+CD56+NKG2C- and CD3+CD56-NKG2C+) from roughly eight donors had their TCR beta-chain repertoires profiled. Libraries were sequenced as 2 x 150 bp reads on Illumina HiSeq 2000/2500, MiSeq or NextSeq. Randomly selected healthy volunteers, three men and five women, were used as the eight sequenced donors. Of the eight sequenced donors, seven were found to be HCMV-seropositive and one was found to be HCMV-seronegative.

Sequenced using an Illumina HiSeq 2000. The TCR beta cDNA libraries were made using 5'RACE template switching, a step that added both a universal primer site and unique molecular identifiers. cDNA synthesis was primed from the TCR beta constant segment, followed by two successive PCR amplification steps. The source study handled its data this way. MIGEC was used to demultiplex reads and group the reads by UMI, and MiTCR was used to assemble and quantify clonotypes. To remove erroneous sequences, TCR cDNA sequences were retained only when supported by two or more reads. The tcR package was used for downstream repertoire analysis, with clonotypes matched between fractions based on CDR3 nucleotide sequence plus V segment. VDJmatch was used to annotate antigen specificity against VDJdb, with one amino acid substitution allowed in CDR3. TCRdb reprocessed the public reads and reports one entry per CDR3 protein sequence, without DNA. In this record, the V and J calls reflect TCRdb's handling and not the investigators' own analysis. The sample's table lists a count of 440,000 or so distinct CDR3 sequences. The ten largest make up 7.3% of the sample.

Its CDR3 holds 15 amino acids, cysteine through phenylalanine. Nucleotide data are not available. Broader findings and caveats from the paper: Those dominant clonotypes were again the most abundant among CD3+CD56-NKG2C+ cells in several donors, at roughly 25-60.1%. In six donors, the dominant CD3+CD56+NKG2C+ clonotypes ranked among the top 10 CD8+ clonotypes, making up 1.0-7.0% of CD8+ T cells. It remained unclear whether the expanded NKG2C-expressing T cell clones were specific for HCMV antigens.

Worth noting for this clonotype: Its binding antigen is unknown.

HCMV-specific IgG was detected in serum with a commercial ELISA kit to determine HCMV serostatus. Ficoll density gradient centrifugation was used to isolate peripheral blood mononuclear cells from blood. The V and J segments used are TRBV12-3 or TRBV12-4 and TRBJ2-2; the TRBD1 assignment by TCRdb is unverifiable without DNA. The sample consisted of blood T cells: a sorted CD56 or NKG2C T cell subset, CD4+ or CD8+ T cells, or bulk PBMC T cells (not recorded which). This TCR was recovered from a woman aged 18 to 75 in good health. The CDR3 region reads CASSLTGYFTGELFF.